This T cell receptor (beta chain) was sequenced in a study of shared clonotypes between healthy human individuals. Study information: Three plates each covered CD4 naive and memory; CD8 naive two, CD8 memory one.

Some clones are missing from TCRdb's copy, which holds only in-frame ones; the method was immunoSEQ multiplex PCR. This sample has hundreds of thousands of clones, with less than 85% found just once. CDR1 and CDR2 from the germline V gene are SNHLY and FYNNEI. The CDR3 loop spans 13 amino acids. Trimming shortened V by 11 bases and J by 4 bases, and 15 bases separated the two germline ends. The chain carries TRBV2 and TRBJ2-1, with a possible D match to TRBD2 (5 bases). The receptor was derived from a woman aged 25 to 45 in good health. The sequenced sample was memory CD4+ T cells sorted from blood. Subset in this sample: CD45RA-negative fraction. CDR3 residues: CAGSPGQYNEQFF. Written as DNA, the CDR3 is TGTGCCGGGAGTCCAGGCCAGTACAATGAGCAGTTCTTC.